The sequence of this T cell receptor beta chain was determined in a study of T-cell memory formation after mild COVID-19. For this clonotype: Its specificity is unknown.

V was cut by 5 bases and J by 13 bases, with 17 bases left in between. The CDR3 sequence is 13 residues long. Germline V CDR1 and CDR2: SEHNR, FQNEAQ (reference sequence). General study points: The main location of contracting CD4+ clones was CM and EM, and that of contracting CD8+ clones was EMRA. Memory sampled before infection contained some responding clones, suggesting cross-reactive memory joined.

Constant-segment primers were used for 5'RACE, and the resulting TCR alpha and TCR beta cDNA libraries carried sample barcodes and UMIs. TCRdb recomputed calls from the 5' RACE reads with MiXCR, one row per CDR3 protein. The data hold roughly 480,000 distinct CDR3 sequences, with 20% to 25% observed a single time. The specimen was PBMCs or a T cell subset sorted from them (not recorded which). This receptor was identified in an adult woman who had mild COVID-19 (a few samples of this study predate the infection). Cell type and time point are not known. V gene TRBV7-9 combines with J gene TRBJ1-4; D may be TRBD1 (6 bases). The CDR3 loop reads CASSPFTGPTLFF. The CDR3 region has the DNA TGTGCCAGCAGCCCATTTACAGGGCCCACACTGTTTTTT.